What follows are 15 T cell receptor beta chains derived from one specimen sequenced in a study of T cell responses to AZD1222 COVID-19 vaccine. Measured with immunoSEQ multiplex PCR; TCRdb has only the in-frame clones, and not every one. Of around 59,000 clones in the sample, 75% to 90% are singletons; the top ten hold 6.1%. The specimen comprised peripheral blood, sampled 28 days after the second AZD1222 dose. The source of these receptors is an adult who received the AZD1222 COVID-19 vaccine.

CDR3 bases: TGTGCCAGCAGCCAAGGAACAGGGGCAAGGCCTGAAGCTTTCTTT. This codes for CASSQGTGARPEAFF. The V call is TRBV3-1 (or the pseudogene TRBV3-2), the J call TRBJ1-1, with 7 bases identical to TRBD1. V trimming: 1 base; J trimming: 6 bases; junction bases outside the gene matches: 8. This CDR3 is built from 15 residues. From germline, CDR1 is LGHDT and CDR2 YNNKEL (reference sequence).

V usage is TRBV5-1 and J usage is TRBJ1-4; no clear D gene. CDR1 and CDR2 from the germline V gene are SGHRS and YFSETQ. V lost 1 base to trimming and J lost 8 bases, with 12 bases between them. This CDR3 region has 14 residues. Written as DNA, the CDR3 is TGCGCCAGCAGCTTGACCCGGGCGTCCGAAAAACTGTTTTTT. Translation gives CASSLTRASEKLFF.

The chain links TRBV19 to TRBJ2-6; D remains ambiguous. The CDR3 covers 15 residues. Per the germline V gene, CDR1 is LNHDA and CDR2 is SQIVND (reference sequence). V gave up 5 bases and J gave up 2 bases, with 10 bases separating them. DNA for the CDR3: TGTGCCAGTAGTGCCGTATCGGCTGGGGCCAACGTCCTGACTTTC. Protein sequence: CASSAVSAGANVLTF. Using reference TRBV19 and TRBJ2-6 for the parts outside the CDR3, the full variable domain is DGGITQSPKYLFRKEGQNVTLSCEQNLNHDAMYWYRQDPGQGLRLIYYSQIVNDFQKGDIAEGYSVSREKKESFPLTVTSAQKNPTAFYLCASSAVSAGANVLTFGAGSRLTVL.

The genes are TRBV7-9 and TRBJ2-2; a weak D match, TRBD2 (6 bases). The V end was cut by 5 bases, the J end by 4 bases, with 17 bases between. Germline CDR1 SEHNR, CDR2 FQNEAQ (reference sequence). The CDR3 loop spans 16 amino acids. The CDR3 DNA sequence: TGTGCCAGCAGCCCTGGGGGGTACTCCGTCACCGGGGAGCTGTTTTTT. Protein product: CASSPGGYSVTGELFF.

The chain employs TRBV9 and TRBJ2-6; TRBD1 is a possible D gene (6 bases). CDR1 SGDLS and CDR2 YYNGEE come from the germline V gene. V was pared by 0 bases and J by 0 bases, with 7 bases between. The CDR3 covers 16 residues. CDR3 protein: CASSVGGGSGANVLTF. In nucleotides, the CDR3 is TGTGCCAGCAGCGTAGGAGGGGGCTCTGGGGCCAACGTCCTGACTTTC. Filled out from reference TRBV9 and TRBJ2-6, the complete variable domain reads DSGVTQTPKHLITATGQRVTLRCSPRSGDLSVYWYQQSLDQGLQFLIQYYNGEERAKGNILERFSAQQFPDLHSELNLSSLELGDSALYFCASSVGGGSGANVLTFGAGSRLTVL.

This clone was found once. The V and J genes are TRBV12-5 and TRBJ1-5; D is undetermined. The CDR3 contains 11 residues. The V and J ends lost 6 bases and 6 bases respectively, with 6 bases between them. Germline loops: CDR1 LGHNT, CDR2 FRNRAP. The CDR3 region is CASGPSQPQHF. The CDR3 bases are TGTGCTAGTGGACCCTCTCAGCCCCAGCATTTT.

The V gene is TRBV20-1, the J gene TRBJ2-7; 11 bases line up with TRBD1. Trimming removed 3 bases from V and 5 bases from J; junction bases left unmatched: 6. Germline loops: CDR1 DFQATT, CDR2 SNEGSKA (reference sequence). The CDR3 runs to 14 residues. The CDR3 protein is CSASKGQGVDEQYF. As DNA, the CDR3 is TGCAGTGCTAGTAAGGGACAGGGGGTCGACGAGCAGTACTTC.

This clone was picked up one time. The rearrangement uses TRBV5-1 and TRBJ1-3, with D maybe TRBD1 (5 bases). CDR3 length: 15 residues. V was clipped by 0 bases and J by 4 bases, with 11 bases between them. Germline V gene lookup returns CDR1 SGHRS and CDR2 YFSETQ. CDR3 DNA sequence: TGCGCCAGCAGCTTGGCGGGGACGGCCGGAAACACCATATATTTT. Amino acid sequence: CASSLAGTAGNTIYF.

V usage is TRBV30 and J usage is TRBJ1-6, with 9 nucleotides matching TRBD1. The V and J ends lost 5 bases and 7 bases, in that order; junction bases with no gene match: 9. This CDR3 spans 15 amino acids. Germline V CDR1 and CDR2: GTSNPN, SVGIG (reference sequence). The CDR3, as DNA: TGTGCCTGGCGGTCGGGTACAGGGGGCAATTCACCCCTCCACTTT. Protein product: CAWRSGTGGNSPLHF.

V is TRBV5-8 and J is TRBJ1-1, with TRBD1 matching 9 bases. The CDR3 spans 16 residues. V dropped 3 bases and J dropped 4; count of bases not matched to a gene: 10. Per the germline V gene, CDR1 is SGHTS and CDR2 is YDEGEE. CDR3 loop: CASSYEQGAGITEAFF. CDR3 bases: TGTGCCAGCAGCTACGAACAGGGGGCAGGGATCACTGAAGCTTTCTTT.

This chain joins TRBV2 and TRBJ2-7, with a weak D call TRBD2 (6 bases). The germline gives CDR1 SNHLY, CDR2 FYNNEI. This CDR3 spans 13 amino acids. V was trimmed by 5 bases and J by 5 bases, leaving 13 bases between them. The CDR3 DNA reads as TGTGCCAGCAGTCGCGGGACGGTTAACGAGCAGTACTTC. Its protein product is CASSRGTVNEQYF. Supplemented by reference TRBV2 and TRBJ2-7, the full variable domain reads EPEVTQTPSHQVTQMGQEVILRCVPISNHLYFYWYRQILGQKVEFLVSFYNNEISEKSEIFDDQFSVERPDGSNFTLKIRSTKLEDSAMYFCASSRGTVNEQYFGPGTRLTVT.

The chain has TRBV9 and TRBJ2-5, with 13 bases matching TRBD2. The CDR3 has 20 amino acids. From germline, CDR1 is SGDLS and CDR2 YYNGEE. The ends lost 0 bases at V and 1 base at J; junction bases unmatched: 12. Here the CDR3 DNA reads TGTGCCAGCAGCGTAGGCTGGACTAGCGGGAGTTTTGGGTCCCAAGAGACCCAGTACTTC. This sequence encodes CASSVGWTSGSFGSQETQYF.

This clone was found a few times. The gene calls are TRBV9 and TRBJ2-7; 7 bases agree with TRBD2. In germline, CDR1 is SGDLS, CDR2 YYNGEE. J gave up 0 bases and V 2 bases, and 5 bases lay outside the gene matches. This CDR3 is 15 amino acids long. Here the CDR3 reads CASSVSSGSSYEQYF. Written as DNA, the CDR3 is TGTGCCAGCAGCGTTTCTAGCGGTTCCTCCTACGAGCAGTACTTC.

The chain has TRBV7-9 and TRBJ1-4, with a weak D call TRBD1 (6 bases). CDR3 length: 18 amino acids. The germline CDR1 and CDR2 sequences are SEHNR and FQNEAQ (reference sequence). Deletions cut 5 bases from V and 0 bases from J, with 19 bases between. The CDR3 DNA follows: TGTGCCAGCAGCCCCTCGAGAAGGACAGTTGCAACTAATGAAAAACTGTTTTTT. Its translation: CASSPSRRTVATNEKLFF.

Written as DNA, the CDR3 is TGCGCCAGCAGCTTGGGCCGGGGGGGAGCGGAGACCCAGTACTTC. It codes for CASSLGRGGAETQYF. The V and J genes are TRBV5-1 and TRBJ2-5, with 8 bases fitting TRBD2. Germline V gene lookup returns CDR1 SGHRS and CDR2 YFSETQ. This CDR3 is 15 amino acids long. Trimming took 0 bases from V and 5 from J; bases not matched to a gene: 6.